Presented here are 23 T cell receptor beta chains from one specimen sequenced in a study of Graves' ophthalmopathy and Graves' hyperthyroidism. RNA transcripts yielded amplified TCR beta CDR3 regions. First-round RT-PCR used HTBI primers; second-round multiplex PCR followed. TCRdb fed the multiplex PCR reads into MiXCR, producing one record per CDR3 protein. The sample contains 300,000 to 400,000 distinct CDR3 sequences, roughly 15% of which appear only once. Specimen: peripheral blood. Receptors originate from an adult woman with stable Graves' hyperthyroidism.

The sample holds many counts of this clonotype. The V call is TRBV6-5, the J call TRBJ2-5; 11 bases line up with TRBD2. This CDR3 spans 15 amino acids. After removal of 2 bases from V and 5 bases from J, the junction contained 4 bases not matched to a gene. From germline, CDR1 is MNHEY and CDR2 SVGAGI. DNA of the CDR3: TGTGCCAGCAGTTACACTAGCGGGAGACGCGAGACCCAGTACTTC. Encoded protein: CASSYTSGRRETQYF.

This clonotype has ten or more counts. The CDR3 protein is CASSSRQVPGYTF. In nucleotides, the CDR3 is TGTGCCAGCAGCTCCCGACAGGTCCCTGGCTACACCTTC. This rearrangement joins TRBV11-2 to TRBJ1-2; a possible D gene is TRBD1 (6 bases). CDR3 length: 13 amino acids. Looked up from germline, CDR1 is SGHAT and CDR2 is FQNNGV. Trimming pared 4 bases from V and 7 bases from J, leaving 13 bases between.

This clonotype has ten or more counts. V usage is TRBV30 and J usage is TRBJ1-5; 8 nucleotides line up with TRBD1. In germline, CDR1 is GTSNPN, CDR2 SVGIG (reference sequence). This CDR3 comprises 13 residues. After removal of 6 bases from V and 6 bases from J, the junction contained 7 bases not matched to a gene. The CDR3 spells CACSGGGGQPQHF. CDR3 nucleotides: TGTGCCTGCTCAGGGGGCGGGGGTCAGCCCCAGCATTTT.

The chain employs TRBV12-3 or TRBV12-4 and TRBJ1-2; D may be TRBD1 (5 bases). The V and J ends lost 6 bases and 8 bases respectively, with 10 bases between them. CDR3 length: 11 amino acids. CDR3 loop: CASRPDRGYTF. The CDR3, as DNA: TGTGCCAGCAGACCCGACAGAGGCTACACCTTC.

V and J are TRBV4-3 and TRBJ2-2; D is unresolved. CDR3 length equals 15 residues. V shed 3 bases and J shed 0 bases, with 8 bases lying between them. Germline loops: CDR1 LGHNA, CDR2 YSLEER. DNA of the CDR3: TGCGCCAGCAGCCAGTTATTATCGAACACCGGGGAGCTGTTTTTT. It translates to CASSQLLSNTGELFF.

This clonotype showed up many times. V is TRBV12-5 and J is TRBJ2-7, with D tentatively TRBD1 or TRBD2 (5 bases each). CDR1 is LGHNT and CDR2 is FRNRAP in the germline V gene. The CDR3 is 18 amino acids. The V gene lost 2 bases and the J gene lost 4 bases, with 24 bases spanning the gap. DNA for the CDR3: TGTGCTAGTGGTTTGCGGAAATCTGGGACCCCCAGCCAGTACGAGCAGTACTTC. Protein product: CASGLRKSGTPSQYEQYF. Looking up the rest from reference TRBV12-5 and TRBJ2-7 gives the full variable domain: DARVTQTPRHKVTEMGQEVTMRCQPILGHNTVFWYRQTMMQGLELLAYFRNRAPLDDSGMPKDRFSAEMPDATLATLKIQPSEPRDSAVYFCASGLRKSGTPSQYEQYFGPGTRLTVT.

The chain links TRBV28 to TRBJ2-7; no reliable D call. This CDR3 has 14 residues. Per the germline V gene, CDR1 is MDHEN and CDR2 is SYDVKM. V was pared by 7 bases and J by 0 bases, with 13 bases between. The CDR3 DNA reads as TGTGCCAGCATTCCGGGCGGCGCCTCCTACGAGCAGTACTTC. Its translation is CASIPGGASYEQYF.

This clonotype was seen ten or more times. V is TRBV12-3 or TRBV12-4 and J is TRBJ2-7, with TRBD2 matching over 14 bases. V shed 5 bases and J 3 bases; nucleotides not matched to a gene: 9. CDR3 length: 17 residues. The CDR3 region is CASSPHGLAGGYYEQYF. As DNA, the CDR3 is TGTGCCAGCAGTCCGCACGGACTAGCGGGAGGTTACTACGAGCAGTACTTC.

The sample holds many counts of this clonotype. The chain uses TRBV12-3 or TRBV12-4 and TRBJ1-2; D is ambiguous. Trimming pared 5 bases from V and 7 bases from J, leaving 8 bases between. CDR3 size: 11 residues. The CDR3 sequence is CASSGSVGYTF. In DNA form, the CDR3 reads TGTGCCAGCAGTGGGAGCGTTGGCTACACCTTC.

This clonotype appeared many times. The CDR3 nucleotides are TGTGCCAGCGACGAGGGGGTCGGGACACAGAATTCACCCCTCCACTTT. Its translation: CASDEGVGTQNSPLHF. This rearrangement joins TRBV28 to TRBJ1-6; D perhaps matches TRBD1 (6 bases). Germline V gives CDR1 MDHEN, CDR2 SYDVKM. This CDR3 spans 16 amino acids. V lost 8 bases and J 7 bases, leaving 21 bases between the germline ends. The variable domain in full, completed from reference TRBV28 and TRBJ1-6, reads DVKVTQSSRYLVKRTGEKVFLECVQDMDHENMFWYRQDPGLGLRLIYFSYDVKMKEKGDIPEGYSVSREKKERFSLILESASTNQTSMYLCASDEGVGTQNSPLHFGNGTRLTVT.

The table lists this clonotype with many counts. V usage is TRBV27 and J usage is TRBJ2-7; perhaps D is TRBD1 or TRBD2 (5 bases each). This CDR3 is built from 11 residues. V was cut by 6 bases and J by 7 bases, with 10 bases left in between. Germline-derived CDR1 and CDR2 are MNHEY and SMNVEV (reference sequence). CDR3 amino acids: CASRGPREQYF. CDR3 nucleotides: TGTGCCAGCAGGGGACCCAGGGAGCAGTACTTC.

Many counts were recorded for this clonotype. V gene TRBV19 combines with J gene TRBJ1-2; 10 bases align to TRBD1. The ends lost 4 bases at V and 3 bases at J; junction bases unmatched: 2. This CDR3 contains 14 residues. Germline values: CDR1 LNHDA, CDR2 SQIVND (reference sequence). CDR3 nucleotide sequence: TGTGCCAGTAGTAGGGACAGGGGAGACTATGGCTACACCTTC. Protein sequence: CASSRDRGDYGYTF.

The V call is TRBV30, the J call TRBJ2-7, with a possible D match to TRBD1 (5 bases). Trimming cost V 5 bases and J 2 bases, with 16 bases left between them. The germline V gene encodes CDR1 GTSNPN and CDR2 SVGIG (reference sequence). This CDR3 region has 14 residues. The CDR3: CAWGKDSRAYEQYF. The CDR3 bases are TGTGCCTGGGGGAAAGACAGTCGTGCCTACGAGCAGTACTTC.

This clonotype was counted ten times or more. The chain uses TRBV27 and TRBJ2-7, with 9 bases fitting TRBD1. V trimming: 8 bases; J trimming: 3 bases; junction bases outside the gene matches: 8. From germline, CDR1 is MNHEY and CDR2 SMNVEV (reference sequence). This CDR3 is 14 amino acids long. The CDR3 nucleotides read TGTGCCAGCGGCATGGACAGGGGTTACTACGAGCAGTACTTC. Its translation: CASGMDRGYYEQYF.

This clonotype has at least ten counts. The chain combines TRBV5-1 with TRBJ1-1; 7 nucleotides match TRBD1. Germline assignment: CDR1 SGHRS and CDR2 YFSETQ. Losses at the gene ends were 5 bases for V and 8 bases for J; bases not matched to a gene: 15. CDR3 length: 15 amino acids. CDR3 sequence reads: CASRLTGALGEEAFF. CDR3 nucleotides: TGCGCCAGCAGACTTACAGGGGCCCTTGGGGAGGAAGCTTTCTTT.

The table lists this clonotype with many counts. The gene calls are TRBV24-1 and TRBJ1-2; D unresolved. This CDR3 is built from 12 residues. Trimming pared 9 bases from V and 4 bases from J, leaving 11 bases between. The germline V gene encodes CDR1 KGHDR and CDR2 SFDVKD. CDR3 nucleotides: TGTGCCACCTATGACGGCCTCTATGGCTACACCTTC. This gives the protein CATYDGLYGYTF.

This clonotype was counted once. The V gene is TRBV6-1, the J gene TRBJ2-7, with 9 bases identical to TRBD1. This CDR3 spans 17 amino acids. Germline V gene lookup returns CDR1 MNHNS and CDR2 SASEGT. J lost 2 bases, V lost 5 bases, and 13 bases had no gene match. The CDR3 region is CASSPREGTGFTYEQYF. CDR3 nucleotide sequence: TGTGCCAGCAGTCCGCGTGAGGGGACAGGGTTTACCTACGAGCAGTACTTC.

This clonotype was seen at least ten times. The chain links TRBV28 to TRBJ2-7; 13 bases fit TRBD2. The CDR3 loop spans 15 amino acids. CDR1 MDHEN and CDR2 SYDVKM come from the germline V gene. V lost 5 bases and J lost 1; bases outside the gene matches: 2. Here the CDR3 DNA reads TGTGCCAGCAGTCAACTAGCGGGAGGGTCCTACGAGCAGTACTTC. Protein: CASSQLAGGSYEQYF.

This clonotype was seen repeatedly, ten times or more. J is TRBJ2-6 and V is TRBV27; maybe TRBD2 (5 bases). CDR1 and CDR2 from the germline V gene are MNHEY and SMNVEV (reference sequence). The CDR3 contains 19 residues. V was clipped by 3 bases and J by 3 bases, with 21 bases between them. The DNA for the CDR3 is TGTGCCAGCAGTTTTAGTGGCAGCTCCTTACTAGGTGGGGCCAACGTCCTGACTTTC. It is translated as CASSFSGSSLLGGANVLTF. Filled out from reference TRBV27 and TRBJ2-6, the complete variable domain reads EAQVTQNPRYLITVTGKKLTVTCSQNMNHEYMSWYRQDPGLGLRQIYYSMNVEVTDKGDVPEGYKVSRKEKRNFPLILESPSPNQTSLYFCASSFSGSSLLGGANVLTFGAGSRLTVL.

On this clonotype itself: A read error is possible here, since a much larger clone lies one base away. J is TRBJ2-7 and V is TRBV12-3 or TRBV12-4; D remains ambiguous. The CDR3 spans 15 residues. DNA of the CDR3: TGTGCCAGCAGTTTAGTGTCACCTAAATTGAACGAGCATTACTTC. This gives the protein CASSLVSPKLNEHYF.

This clonotype was observed many times. The rearrangement links TRBV7-2 to TRBJ1-2; the D gene is possibly TRBD1 (5 bases). Between the trimmed V and J ends, which lost 3 bases and 3 bases, there was a span of 11 bases. Germline CDR1 reads SGHTA; CDR2 reads FQGNSA. This CDR3 contains 14 residues. CDR3 coding DNA: TGTGCCAGCAGCTTGTTTGACAGCGACTATGGCTACACCTTC. It is translated as CASSLFDSDYGYTF.

This clonotype was counted many times. The chain carries TRBV6-1 and TRBJ1-2; possible D gene TRBD1, 5 bases. The V gene lost 1 base and the J gene lost 4 bases, with 10 bases spanning the gap. Germline CDR1 MNHNS, CDR2 SASEGT. CDR3 length equals 14 residues. CDR3: CASSEVEGLYGYTF. In nucleotides, the CDR3 is TGTGCCAGCAGTGAAGTAGAGGGGCTCTATGGCTACACCTTC.

The sample holds many counts of this clonotype. In nucleotides, the CDR3 is TGTGCCAGCAGGTCAGAGTACGAGCAGTACTTC. Protein sequence: CASRSEYEQYF. The rearrangement links TRBV2 to TRBJ2-7; D remains ambiguous. V dropped 6 bases and J dropped 4 bases, with 7 bases sitting between them. This CDR3 has 11 residues. Germline V lookup: CDR1 SNHLY, CDR2 FYNNEI.